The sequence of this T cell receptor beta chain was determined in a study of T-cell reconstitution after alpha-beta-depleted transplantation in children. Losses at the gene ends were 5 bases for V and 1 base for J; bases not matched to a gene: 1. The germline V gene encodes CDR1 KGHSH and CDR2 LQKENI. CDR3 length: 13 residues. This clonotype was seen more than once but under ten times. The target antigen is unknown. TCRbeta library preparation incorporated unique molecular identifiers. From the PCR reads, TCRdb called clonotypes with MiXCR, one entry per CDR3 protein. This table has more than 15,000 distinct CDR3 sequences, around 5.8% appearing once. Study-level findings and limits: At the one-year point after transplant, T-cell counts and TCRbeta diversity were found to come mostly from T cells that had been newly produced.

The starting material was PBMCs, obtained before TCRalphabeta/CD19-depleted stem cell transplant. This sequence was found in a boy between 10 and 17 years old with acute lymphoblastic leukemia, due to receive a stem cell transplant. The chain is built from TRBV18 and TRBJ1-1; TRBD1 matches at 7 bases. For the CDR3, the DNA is TGTGCCAGCTCATCAGGGGGGAACACTGAAGCTTTCTTT. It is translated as CASSSGGNTEAFF.